Presented here are 30 T cell receptor beta chains from one specimen sequenced in a study of shared clonotypes between healthy human individuals. Here immunoSEQ multiplex PCR was the method, and the copy in TCRdb shows in-frame clones only, minus some. The profile covers 2 million to 2.5 million clones, with 90% to 95% appearing a single time and roughly 0.36% taken by the ten largest. The sample consisted of naive CD4+ T cells from PBMCs. Regarding subset: CD45RA+ positively selected. Every receptor here comes from a man between 18 and 35 years old in good health. Some clones in this sample may be carry-over from other donors' samples.

The genes are TRBV15 and TRBJ2-2; the D gene is possibly TRBD2 (6 bases). V was trimmed by 8 bases and J by 2 bases, leaving 12 bases between them. CDR1 and CDR2 from the germline V gene are LNHNV and YYDKDF (reference sequence). The CDR3 is 14 amino acids. The CDR3 sequence is CATRTGLNTGELFF. The CDR3 nucleotides are TGTGCCACCCGGACCGGACTAAACACCGGGGAGCTGTTTTTT.

To note about this clone: This specimen includes other DNA sequences encoding the same CDR3. The chain recombines TRBV29-1 with TRBJ2-7, with 8 bases aligning to TRBD1. There are 13 residues in the CDR3. CDR1 and CDR2 (germline): SQVTM, ANQGSEA. The J segment lost 4 bases and the V segment lost 6 bases, leaving 8 bases of the junction unmatched. DNA for the CDR3: TGCAGCGTAGGGACAGGTGGTTCTTACGAGCAGTACTTC. The encoded protein is CSVGTGGSYEQYF.

The chain is built from TRBV5-8 and TRBJ2-3, with D uncertain. This CDR3 has 15 amino acids. V shed 3 bases and J shed 0 bases, with 11 bases lying between them. Germline-derived CDR1 and CDR2 are SGHTS and YDEGEE. CDR3 nucleotides: TGTGCCAGCAGCTATGACCCTTCTAGCACAGATACGCAGTATTTT. This gives the protein CASSYDPSSTDTQYF.

This chain links TRBV7-2 with TRBJ2-2, with 10 bases fitting TRBD1. The germline V gene has CDR1 SGHTA and CDR2 FQGNSA. Trimming removed 4 bases from V and 4 bases from J; junction bases left unmatched: 6. The CDR3 has 16 amino acids. The CDR3 here is CASSSAGTGATGELFF. The CDR3 DNA reads TGTGCCAGCAGCTCGGCCGGGACAGGGGCCACCGGGGAGCTGTTTTTT.

V gene TRBV7-2 combines with J gene TRBJ2-6, with TRBD1 matching over 9 bases. The CDR3 runs to 18 residues. After removal of 1 base from V and 2 bases from J, the junction contained 6 bases not matched to a gene. Germline-derived CDR1 and CDR2 are SGHTA and FQGNSA. The CDR3: CASSLVGQGRTGANVLTF. DNA for the CDR3: TGTGCCAGCAGCTTAGTGGGACAGGGAAGGACTGGGGCCAACGTCCTGACTTTC.

The chain joins TRBV7-3 to TRBJ2-1, with D unclear. Between the trimmed V and J ends, which lost 2 bases and 4 bases, there was a span of 9 bases. CDR3 length: 14 residues. Germline CDR1 SGHTA, CDR2 FQGTGA. The CDR3 loop reads CASSLGVTYNEQFF. CDR3 bases: TGTGCCAGCAGCTTAGGCGTCACTTACAATGAGCAGTTCTTC.

About this clone itself: Additional DNA sequences in this sample encode the identical CDR3. V and J are TRBV7-2 and TRBJ1-3; D not resolved. Germline V gene sequence: CDR1 SGHTA, CDR2 FQGNSA. The CDR3 consists of 14 residues. V lost 1 base to trimming and J lost 0 bases, with 4 bases between them. The CDR3 sequence: CASSLDGSGNTIYF. DNA for the CDR3: TGTGCCAGCAGCTTAGACGGCTCTGGAAACACCATATATTTT. The full variable domain, in which reference TRBV7-2 and TRBJ1-3 provide the parts outside the CDR3, is GAGVSQSPSNKVTEKGKDVELRCDPISGHTALYWYRQSLGQGLEFLIYFQGNSAPDKSGLPSDRFSAERTGGSVSTLTIQRTQQEDSAVYLCASSLDGSGNTIYFGEGSWLTVV.

This clone occurred a few times. The chain has TRBV30 and TRBJ1-5, with D possibly being TRBD1 (5 bases). Trimming stripped 0 bases from V and 5 bases from J, with 11 bases between. The CDR3 covers 14 residues. From germline, CDR1 is GTSNPN and CDR2 SVGIG (reference sequence). CDR3 nucleotide sequence: TGTGCCTGGAGTGTACAGACAGTTCATCAGCCCCAGCATTTT. It yields the protein CAWSVQTVHQPQHF.

The chain carries TRBV29-1 and TRBJ2-1; D unresolved. The length of the CDR3 is 17 residues. CDR1 is SQVTM and CDR2 is ANQGSEA in the germline V gene. Trimming cost V 2 bases and J 0 bases, with 17 bases left between them. CDR3 loop: CSVEHPRTAGSYNEQFF. In DNA form, the CDR3 reads TGCAGCGTTGAACACCCACGGACCGCCGGCTCCTACAATGAGCAGTTCTTC.

The table lists this clone with a count of one. The V gene is TRBV4-1, the J gene TRBJ1-1; 11 positions agree with TRBD1. This CDR3 comprises 19 residues. The germline V gene encodes CDR1 MGHRA and CDR2 YSYEKL. Unmatched junction bases numbered 11, after V lost 1 base and J lost 1 base. The CDR3 DNA is TGCGCCAGCAGCCAAGCGTTAACCGGGACAGGGGGTACGAACACTGAAGCTTTCTTT. Amino acids: CASSQALTGTGGTNTEAFF.

The genes are TRBV18 and TRBJ1-2; 7 nucleotides match TRBD1. V shed 2 bases, J shed 7 bases, and the junction held 10 bases outside the gene matches. Looked up from germline, CDR1 is KGHSH and CDR2 is LQKENI. This CDR3 region has 15 residues. The CDR3 loop is CASSPSKTGTVGYTF. Written as DNA, the CDR3 is TGTGCCAGCTCACCATCGAAAACCGGGACAGTTGGCTACACCTTC.

This clone came up a few times. J is TRBJ1-1 and V is TRBV29-1; 11 bases agree with TRBD1. Germline CDR1 SQVTM, CDR2 ANQGSEA. Trimming took 4 bases from V and 12 from J; bases not matched to a gene: 19. There are 16 residues in the CDR3. The CDR3 DNA is TGCAGCGTTGCGCGGGACAGGGGGTCTCCTAGTGGCTCAACTTTCTTT. It yields the protein CSVARDRGSPSGSTFF.

This chain links TRBV6-1 with TRBJ2-5, with 11 bases identical to TRBD2. The germline V gene encodes CDR1 MNHNS and CDR2 SASEGT. The CDR3 runs to 14 residues. V lost 2 bases, J lost 7 bases, and 3 bases stayed unmatched. CDR3 coding DNA: TGTGCCAGCAGTGAATCAACTAGCGGGAGGACCCAGTACTTC. Protein product: CASSESTSGRTQYF.

This clone has a handful of counts. The rearrangement links TRBV5-1 to TRBJ1-2; a weak D match, TRBD1 (5 bases). Trimming shortened V by 0 bases and J by 8 bases, and 14 bases separated the two germline ends. Germline CDR1 is SGHRS and CDR2 is YFSETQ. The CDR3 sequence is 14 residues long. The CDR3 DNA reads as TGCGCCAGCAGCTTGGTGGCAGGGCTTAGCGGCTACACCTTC. Its translation is CASSLVAGLSGYTF.

This rearrangement joins TRBV28 to TRBJ2-7, with D possibly matching TRBD1 (6 bases). This CDR3 spans 14 amino acids. The V and J ends lost 3 bases and 0 bases respectively, with 9 bases between them. Germline CDR1 and CDR2: MDHEN and SYDVKM. CDR3 amino acids: CASSLEQGSYEQYF. For the CDR3, the DNA is TGTGCCAGCAGTTTGGAACAGGGCTCCTACGAGCAGTACTTC.

This chain links TRBV18 with TRBJ2-1, with unresolved D. CDR1 and CDR2 (germline): KGHSH, LQKENI. This CDR3 has 12 residues. Trimming removed 3 bases from V and 8 bases from J, with 8 bases in between. The CDR3 loop reads CASSPGQDEQFF. CDR3 DNA: TGTGCCAGCTCACCGGGTCAGGATGAGCAGTTCTTC.

This rearrangement joins TRBV6-5 to TRBJ1-2, with D maybe TRBD1 (6 bases). Looked up from germline, CDR1 is MNHEY and CDR2 is SVGAGI. CDR3 length: 12 residues. Trimming cost V 6 bases and J 8 bases, with 13 bases left between them. The CDR3 protein is CASSEQGSGYTF. CDR3 bases: TGTGCCAGCAGCGAACAGGGCTCAGGCTACACCTTC.

This chain joins TRBV5-1 and TRBJ1-2; D ambiguous. Germline V CDR1 and CDR2: SGHRS, YFSETQ. V dropped 4 bases and J dropped 6 bases, with 19 bases sitting between them. The CDR3 totals 15 residues. DNA of the CDR3: TGCGCCAGCAGCGTACAAGACGGGCCGGTGGATGGCTACACCTTC. Amino acids: CASSVQDGPVDGYTF.

This clone was counted a single time. This sequence joins TRBV9 and TRBJ2-1; D could derive from TRBD1 or TRBD2 (6 bases each). Germline V lookup: CDR1 SGDLS, CDR2 YYNGEE. V was shortened by 0 bases and J by 10 bases, with 17 bases between the two germline ends. The CDR3 runs 15 residues. The CDR3 protein is CASSVASFGGGEQFF. The CDR3 coding sequence is TGTGCCAGCAGCGTAGCTAGTTTCGGGGGCGGCGAGCAGTTCTTC.

Concerning this clone: The same CDR3 also results from other DNA sequences found in this sample. The chain has TRBV27 and TRBJ2-3; 9 bases match TRBD1. V lost 6 bases and J lost 2; bases outside the gene matches: 9. The CDR3 runs 16 residues. The germline CDR1 and CDR2 sequences are MNHEY and SMNVEV (reference sequence). The chain's CDR3 is CASSPMGQGFTDTQYF. The CDR3 bases are TGTGCCAGCAGCCCCATGGGACAGGGATTCACAGATACGCAGTATTTT.

This rearrangement joins TRBV11-3 to TRBJ2-7, with D perhaps TRBD1 (5 bases). V was clipped by 4 bases and J by 3 bases, with 10 bases between them. From germline, CDR1 is SGHNT and CDR2 YENEEA. The CDR3 spans 13 residues. The CDR3 here is CASSYGHGYEQYF. The DNA of the CDR3 is TGTGCCAGCAGCTATGGACACGGCTACGAGCAGTACTTC. Full variable domain (rest looked up from reference TRBV11-3 and TRBJ2-7): EAGVVQSPRYKIIEKKQPVAFWCNPISGHNTLYWYLQNLGQGPELLIRYENEEAVDDSQLPKDRFSAERLKGVDSTLKIQPAELGDSAVYLCASSYGHGYEQYFGPGTRLTVT.

V gene TRBV18 combines with J gene TRBJ2-7, with 7 bases identical to TRBD2. Germline V gene data show CDR1 as KGHSH and CDR2 as LQKENI. The CDR3 covers 14 residues. Trimming removed 6 bases from V and 2 bases from J; junction bases left unmatched: 7. DNA for the CDR3: TGTGCCAGCTCCCTCTCCCTAGCGGCCTACGAGCAGTACTTC. Translating gives CASSLSLAAYEQYF. Based on the CDR3 plus reference TRBV18 and TRBJ2-7, the full variable domain is NAGVMQNPRHLVRRRGQEARLRCSPMKGHSHVYWYRQLPEEGLKFMVYLQKENIIDESGMPKERFSAEFPKEGPSILRIQQVVRGDSAAYFCASSLSLAAYEQYFGPGTRLTVT.

The V call is TRBV30, the J call TRBJ1-2, with D possibly matching TRBD1 (5 bases). Trimming removed 4 bases at V and 3 bases at J, with 9 bases between. Germline V gene lookup returns CDR1 GTSNPN and CDR2 SVGIG (reference sequence). This CDR3 contains 12 residues. Here the CDR3 DNA reads TGTGCCTGGACCTCAGGGTACTATGGCTACACCTTC. As protein: CAWTSGYYGYTF.

The rearrangement joins TRBV7-3 to TRBJ1-1; unclear D gene. V was shortened by 3 bases and J by 4 bases, with 9 bases between the two germline ends. Germline CDR1 is SGHTA and CDR2 is FQGTGA. The CDR3 totals 13 residues. CDR3 sequence: CASSFGVSTEAFF. CDR3 nucleotide sequence: TGTGCCAGCAGCTTCGGGGTGAGCACTGAAGCTTTCTTT.

The chain is built from TRBV30 and TRBJ2-1; 14 bases are a match to TRBD2. This CDR3 contains 17 residues. V trimming: 3 bases; J trimming: 2 bases; junction bases outside the gene matches: 6. Germline lookup yields CDR1 GTSNPN and CDR2 SVGIG (reference sequence). CDR3 region: CAWSRGLAGDPYNEQFF. The CDR3 DNA follows: TGTGCCTGGAGCCGGGGACTAGCGGGGGATCCCTACAATGAGCAGTTCTTC.

V usage is TRBV6-5 and J usage is TRBJ2-1, with D perhaps matching TRBD1 (6 bases). This CDR3 region has 14 residues. Germline V gene lookup returns CDR1 MNHEY and CDR2 SVGAGI. V lost 2 bases, J lost 6 bases, and 11 bases lay in between. This CDR3 reads CASSYPGASNEQFF. The DNA of the CDR3 is TGTGCCAGCAGTTACCCAGGGGCAAGCAATGAGCAGTTCTTC.

Concerning this clone: The same CDR3 arises from other DNA sequences in this sample as well. This chain joins TRBV19 and TRBJ1-1; the D is unclear. Germline loops: CDR1 LNHDA, CDR2 SQIVND (reference sequence). This CDR3 region has 11 residues. V dropped 7 bases and J dropped 1 base, with 4 bases sitting between them. Written as DNA, the CDR3 is TGTGCCAGTATACAGAACACTGAAGCTTTCTTT. It translates to CASIQNTEAFF. The full variable domain, in which reference TRBV19 and TRBJ1-1 provide the parts outside the CDR3, is DGGITQSPKYLFRKEGQNVTLSCEQNLNHDAMYWYRQDPGQGLRLIYYSQIVNDFQKGDIAEGYSVSREKKESFPLTVTSAQKNPTAFYLCASIQNTEAFFGQGTRLTVV.

A remark on this clone: Other DNA variants within this sample encode the same CDR3. CDR3 nucleotide sequence: TGTGCCAGCAGCTTGGATAGCGGGAGCTACAATGAGCAGTTCTTC. Translated: CASSLDSGSYNEQFF. J is TRBJ2-1 and V is TRBV5-4; TRBD2 agrees at 9 bases. Germline CDR1 reads SGHNT; CDR2 reads YYREEE (reference sequence). The CDR3 covers 15 residues. The V gene end was trimmed by 0 bases and the J gene end by 3 bases; junction bases not matched to a gene: 1.

The V call is TRBV15, the J call TRBJ2-1; 11 positions agree with TRBD2. The junction had 6 bases not matched to a gene; V was cut back by 4 bases and J by 7 bases. There are 15 residues in the CDR3. Germline loops: CDR1 LNHNV, CDR2 YYDKDF (reference sequence). The CDR3 loop is CATSTTSGSWNEQFF. As DNA, the CDR3 is TGTGCCACCAGCACCACTAGCGGGAGCTGGAATGAGCAGTTCTTC.

This clone was seen just once. The chain employs TRBV4-1 and TRBJ1-3, with D perhaps TRBD1 (5 bases). The CDR3 extends over 15 amino acids. The germline CDR1 and CDR2 sequences are MGHRA and YSYEKL. Trimming shortened V by 2 bases and J by 6 bases, and 14 bases separated the two germline ends. The CDR3 region is CASSQHGGPENTIYF. In DNA form, the CDR3 reads TGCGCCAGCAGCCAACACGGGGGACCCGAAAACACCATATATTTT.